The T cell receptor beta chain described here comes from a study of spatial heterogeneity in lung cancer. The overall study: Each unique TCR and UMI combination was seen more than ten times on average in raw reads. Study observations and caveats: At tumor resection, ubiquitous expanded TCRs were detected in blood more often than later.

Details on this clonotype: Its specificity is not known.

Germline V gene data show CDR1 as SEHNR and CDR2 as FQNEAQ (reference sequence). The length of the CDR3 is 14 residues. The V gene lost 5 bases and the J gene lost 1 base, with 11 bases spanning the gap. Time point indicated: sample taken at primary tumor resection. Frozen PBMC, nontumor lung or tumor provided whole RNA, which was sequenced unsorted. TCRdb re-analysed the 5' RACE reads in MiXCR, keeping a single row per CDR3 protein. Altogether tens of thousands of distinct CDR3 sequences are present, 5.5% to 8.5% being singletons, with the ten largest covering roughly an eighth. J is TRBJ1-1 and V is TRBV7-9; D may be TRBD1 (6 bases). Sequences were derived from PBMCs, sampled at surgery. The clonotype comes from a male donor with early-stage non-small cell lung cancer. The CDR3 sequence is CASSLGQTNTEAFF. The CDR3 DNA is TGTGCCAGCAGCCTAGGACAGACGAACACTGAAGCTTTCTTT.